A single sample is the source of the 18 T cell receptor beta chains below, sequenced in a study of OX40 agonist ivuxolimab in advanced cancers. Using immunoSEQ multiplex PCR, the repertoire was profiled, and TCRdb retains in-frame clones only, with some absent. Among tens of thousands of clones, about nine tenths were seen once, and the ten largest hold about 5%. Sequencing used CD4+ or CD8+ T cells sorted from blood, obtained in a trial of the OX40 agonist ivuxolimab. These TCRs come from an adult with an advanced solid tumor such as melanoma, head and neck, liver or kidney cancer.

This chain links TRBV2 with TRBJ1-1; the D gene is possibly TRBD1 (6 bases). The CDR3 covers 14 residues. From germline, CDR1 is SNHLY and CDR2 FYNNEI. V was pared by 4 bases and J by 5 bases, with 14 bases between. The CDR3 region is CASSVLRGLTEAFF. In DNA, the CDR3 is TGTGCCAGCAGTGTCCTCAGGGGCTTGACTGAAGCTTTCTTT. The variable domain in full, completed from reference TRBV2 and TRBJ1-1, reads EPEVTQTPSHQVTQMGQEVILRCVPISNHLYFYWYRQILGQKVEFLVSFYNNEISEKSEIFDDQFSVERPDGSNFTLKIRSTKLEDSAMYFCASSVLRGLTEAFFGQGTRLTVV.

The chain combines TRBV7-8 with TRBJ2-7; 8 nucleotides agree with TRBD1. The germline gives CDR1 SGHVS, CDR2 FQNEAQ. The ends lost 5 bases at V and 5 bases at J; junction bases unmatched: 14. The CDR3 length is 16 residues. In DNA form, the CDR3 reads TGTGCCAGCAGCCAAAGAACCGGGACAGGAGGACACGAGCAGTACTTC. Encoded protein: CASSQRTGTGGHEQYF.

V usage is TRBV25-1 and J usage is TRBJ1-6; 7 nucleotides align to TRBD1. With 7 bases clipped from V and 10 bases from J, the junction kept 10 bases outside the gene matches. This CDR3 is 14 amino acids long. Per the germline V gene, CDR1 is MGHDK and CDR2 is SYGVNS. CDR3 amino acids: CASIQRGRRSPLHF. Here the CDR3 DNA reads TGTGCCAGCATCCAAAGGGGGCGAAGATCACCCCTCCACTTT.

The rearrangement uses TRBV7-2 and TRBJ2-1, with 12 nucleotides matching TRBD2. CDR1 SGHTA and CDR2 FQGNSA come from the germline V gene. This CDR3 has 16 amino acids. V shed 5 bases, J shed 7 bases, and the junction held 9 bases outside the gene matches. The DNA for the CDR3 is TGTGCCAGCAGCGACCCTAGCGGGAGGGCCCTTAATGAGCAGTTCTTC. Translating it yields CASSDPSGRALNEQFF.

This chain connects TRBV9 to TRBJ2-3; possibly TRBD1 for D (7 bases). Germline CDR1 reads SGDLS; CDR2 reads YYNGEE. The CDR3 has 18 residues. V lost 4 bases and J lost 6, with 27 bases in between. The CDR3 bases are TGTGCCAGCAGCCCCCGCCGGGCTGGAGGGGGCGCCCAGGATACGCAGTATTTT. Translating gives CASSPRRAGGGAQDTQYF. Looking up the rest from reference TRBV9 and TRBJ2-3 gives the full variable domain: DSGVTQTPKHLITATGQRVTLRCSPRSGDLSVYWYQQSLDQGLQFLIQYYNGEERAKGNILERFSAQQFPDLHSELNLSSLELGDSALYFCASSPRRAGGGAQDTQYFGPGTRLTVL.

The chain couples TRBV7-3 to TRBJ2-1, with TRBD2 as a possible D gene (6 bases). V dropped 2 bases and J dropped 6 bases, with 17 bases sitting between them. The CDR3 sequence is 16 residues long. The germline V gene encodes CDR1 SGHTA and CDR2 FQGTGA. The CDR3 bases are TGTGCCAGCAGCTTACAGGCGGGAAGACCCGGCAATGAGCAGTTCTTC. The encoded protein is CASSLQAGRPGNEQFF.

This chain uses TRBV6-5 with TRBJ1-2; D is possibly TRBD1 (6 bases). Looked up from germline, CDR1 is MNHEY and CDR2 is SVGAGI. The CDR3 runs to 15 residues. V lost 5 bases and J lost 3, with 16 bases in between. As DNA, the CDR3 is TGTGCCAGCAGTGGAGTGGGGGCTGGAGACTATGGCTACACCTTC. Translated, it gives CASSGVGAGDYGYTF.

CDR3 DNA sequence: TGTGCCAGCAGCACCATGAGACTAGCGGGAGTCGACAATGAGCAGTTCTTC. Protein sequence: CASSTMRLAGVDNEQFF. This chain links TRBV11-2 with TRBJ2-1, with 12 positions matching TRBD2. This CDR3 spans 17 amino acids. CDR1 is SGHAT, CDR2 FQNNGV, per germline. V lost 5 bases, J lost 5 bases, and 10 bases stayed unmatched.

The gene calls are TRBV28 and TRBJ2-1; weak D call: TRBD2 (6 bases). Looked up from germline, CDR1 is MDHEN and CDR2 is SYDVKM. The CDR3 has 16 residues. V lost 2 bases to trimming and J lost 0 bases, with 11 bases between them. The CDR3 here is CASSLGGAGSYNEQFF. The CDR3 nucleotides are TGTGCCAGCAGTTTAGGAGGGGCGGGCTCCTACAATGAGCAGTTCTTC.

The J gene is TRBJ2-7, the V gene TRBV7-2; D gene uncertain. V was pared by 2 bases and J by 5 bases, with 1 base between. The CDR3 sequence is 10 residues long. The germline V gene encodes CDR1 SGHTA and CDR2 FQGNSA. CDR3 in DNA: TGTGCCAGCAGCTTACACGAGCAGTACTTC. It yields the protein CASSLHEQYF.

This chain connects TRBV4-3 to TRBJ2-2; weak D call: TRBD1 (5 bases). V lost 1 base and J 1 base, leaving 13 bases between the germline ends. The CDR3 has 17 residues. CDR1 LGHNA and CDR2 YSLEER come from the germline V gene. The CDR3 is CASSQGAGARNTGELFF. The CDR3 region has the DNA TGCGCCAGCAGCCAAGGTGCTGGGGCCAGGAACACCGGGGAGCTGTTTTTT.

The chain recombines TRBV4-1 with TRBJ2-7; maybe TRBD2 (7 bases). CDR3 length: 17 amino acids. V lost 0 bases to trimming and J lost 2 bases, with 17 bases between them. The germline CDR1 and CDR2 sequences are MGHRA and YSYEKL. The CDR3 spells CASSQDGGRGGAYEQYF. Written as DNA, the CDR3 is TGCGCCAGCAGCCAAGATGGGGGCCGCGGGGGCGCCTACGAGCAGTACTTC.

The V gene is TRBV7-9, the J gene TRBJ2-5, with TRBD2 identical over 10 bases. CDR3 length equals 16 residues. Germline CDR1 reads SEHNR; CDR2 reads FQNEAQ (reference sequence). V trimming: 9 bases; J trimming: 1 base; junction bases outside the gene matches: 11. CDR3 amino acids: CASSQRSSGSQETQYF. The DNA of the CDR3 is TGTGCCAGTTCACAGAGGTCTAGCGGGAGCCAAGAGACCCAGTACTTC.

This chain links TRBV28 with TRBJ2-3; perhaps D is TRBD1 or TRBD2 (6 bases each). The CDR3 has 13 amino acids. Germline V gives CDR1 MDHEN, CDR2 SYDVKM. The V end was cut by 11 bases, the J end by 2 bases, with 14 bases between. The CDR3 bases are TGTGCCTCTAGGGGGGTGGCCACAGATACGCAGTATTTT. This encodes CASRGVATDTQYF.

This chain links TRBV19 with TRBJ2-1, with 12 bases lining up with TRBD2. V lost 8 bases and J lost 9; bases outside the gene matches: 5. This CDR3 spans 13 amino acids. Germline CDR1 reads LNHDA; CDR2 reads SQIVND (reference sequence). CDR3 loop: CASSSGRASEQFF. The CDR3 region has the DNA TGTGCCAGTTCTAGCGGGAGGGCCAGTGAGCAGTTCTTC.

The genes are TRBV5-6 and TRBJ2-7; D remains unclear. The CDR3 runs 14 residues. The V and J ends lost 0 bases and 2 bases respectively, with 9 bases between them. Germline V gene sequence: CDR1 SGHDT, CDR2 YYEEEE. CDR3 residues: CASSLGRAPYEQYF. DNA for the CDR3: TGTGCCAGCAGCTTGGGCCGGGCCCCCTACGAGCAGTACTTC.

The chain uses TRBV5-1 and TRBJ2-2; D gene ambiguous. The CDR3 loop spans 13 amino acids. V lost 4 bases and J 6 bases, leaving 10 bases between the germline ends. CDR1 is SGHRS and CDR2 is YFSETQ in the germline V gene. The CDR3 DNA is TGCGCCAGCAGCCTAACTACTGCCGGGGAGCTGTTTTTT. Its protein product is CASSLTTAGELFF.

V is TRBV11-3 and J is TRBJ1-5; no clear D gene. The CDR3 has 11 amino acids. Germline V gene lookup returns CDR1 SGHNT and CDR2 YENEEA. The V end was cut by 8 bases, the J end by 7 bases, with 9 bases between. The chain's CDR3 is CASGVRQPQHF. CDR3 DNA: TGTGCCAGCGGGGTTAGGCAGCCCCAGCATTTT. The whole variable domain, filled in from reference TRBV11-3 and TRBJ1-5, reads EAGVVQSPRYKIIEKKQPVAFWCNPISGHNTLYWYLQNLGQGPELLIRYENEEAVDDSQLPKDRFSAERLKGVDSTLKIQPAELGDSAVYLCASGVRQPQHFGDGTRLSIL.